Shown below are 26 T cell receptor beta chains from a single sample sequenced in a study of memory CD4+ T cells and cytomegalovirus serostatus. Profiling relied on immunoSEQ multiplex PCR, and the TCRdb table lists in-frame clones only, not all of them. This repertoire shows about 60,000 clones, over 70% found once; its top ten account for about 2.7%. Single viable CD3+CD4+CD8-CD45RO+ cells were sorted as the memory CD4+ T cells. Sequencing input: memory CD4+ T cells from blood. These receptors came from an adult in good health and CMV-seropositive.

J is TRBJ2-2 and V is TRBV4-1; a possible D gene is TRBD2 (6 bases). The length of the CDR3 is 16 residues. Trimming pared 0 bases from V and 6 bases from J, leaving 14 bases between. The germline V gene encodes CDR1 MGHRA and CDR2 YSYEKL. The CDR3 spells CASSQDPRGEAGELFF. CDR3 nucleotide sequence: TGCGCCAGCAGCCAAGATCCGCGGGGAGAGGCCGGGGAGCTGTTTTTT.

This clone has a handful of counts. CDR3 sequence reads: CASSSNPGTGEEAFF. DNA for the CDR3: TGCGCCAGCAGCTCAAACCCCGGGACAGGGGAAGAAGCTTTCTTT. The chain combines TRBV5-1 with TRBJ1-1; 10 bases are a match to TRBD1. Germline CDR1 SGHRS, CDR2 YFSETQ. This CDR3 is 15 amino acids long. The trim removed 3 bases at V and 8 bases at J, leaving 10 bases unmatched.

V gene TRBV7-2 combines with J gene TRBJ1-5; no definite D call. V lost 3 bases and J lost 3, with 6 bases in between. Per the germline V gene, CDR1 is SGHTA and CDR2 is FQGNSA. The CDR3 runs 13 residues. CDR3 DNA sequence: TGTGCCAGCAGCTTCACCACCAATCAGCCCCAGCATTTT. It codes for CASSFTTNQPQHF. Filled out from reference TRBV7-2 and TRBJ1-5, the complete variable domain reads GAGVSQSPSNKVTEKGKDVELRCDPISGHTALYWYRQSLGQGLEFLIYFQGNSAPDKSGLPSDRFSAERTGGSVSTLTIQRTQQEDSAVYLCASSFTTNQPQHFGDGTRLSIL.

The chain is built from TRBV11-2 and TRBJ2-1, with TRBD2 identical over 15 bases. CDR1 is SGHAT and CDR2 is FQNNGV in the germline V gene. The CDR3 contains 19 residues. V lost 3 bases, J lost 7 bases, and 13 bases stayed unmatched. CDR3 amino acids: CASSLLGLAGGPRGNEQFF. CDR3 nucleotide sequence: TGTGCCAGCAGCTTGCTCGGACTAGCGGGAGGGCCCCGGGGAAATGAGCAGTTCTTC.

This chain connects TRBV14 to TRBJ2-5; D unclear. The ends were cut back, 3 bases at V and 1 base at J, with 6 bases in the middle. This CDR3 spans 13 amino acids. Per germline, CDR1 SGHDN and CDR2 FVKESK. The CDR3 nucleotides read TGTGCCAGCAGCCACTGGGCCCAAGAGACCCAGTACTTC. It specifies CASSHWAQETQYF.

V usage is TRBV7-2 and J usage is TRBJ2-3, with D unresolved. The germline V gene encodes CDR1 SGHTA and CDR2 FQGNSA. This CDR3 comprises 12 residues. The germline V and J ends were trimmed by 0 bases and 6 bases, with 4 bases remaining between them. The CDR3 region has the DNA TGTGCCAGCAGCTTAGCGTTTGATACGCAGTATTTT. Encoded protein: CASSLAFDTQYF. The full variable domain, completed using reference TRBV7-2 and TRBJ2-3, is GAGVSQSPSNKVTEKGKDVELRCDPISGHTALYWYRQSLGQGLEFLIYFQGNSAPDKSGLPSDRFSAERTGGSVSTLTIQRTQQEDSAVYLCASSLAFDTQYFGPGTRLTVL.

This clone has just a few counts. This chain joins TRBV2 and TRBJ2-1, with 10 bases fitting TRBD2. In germline, CDR1 is SNHLY, CDR2 FYNNEI. The CDR3 sequence is 14 residues long. V lost 6 bases and J lost 7; bases outside the gene matches: 6. CDR3: CASRGGLASNEQFF. For the CDR3, the DNA is TGTGCCAGCAGGGGGGGACTAGCGTCAAATGAGCAGTTCTTC.

CDR3 coding DNA: TGTGCCAGCAGCGCGGGGCGGGGGTCCTACGAGCAGTACTTC. Amino acid sequence: CASSAGRGSYEQYF. V gene TRBV2 combines with J gene TRBJ2-7; TRBD2 matches 7 bases. Germline assignment: CDR1 SNHLY and CDR2 FYNNEI. The length of the CDR3 is 14 residues. After removal of 6 bases from V and 1 base from J, the junction contained 6 bases not matched to a gene.

This chain connects TRBV5-6 to TRBJ2-6; D is uncertain. CDR1 is SGHDT, CDR2 YYEEEE, per germline. V dropped 4 bases and J dropped 0 bases, with 5 bases sitting between them. The length of the CDR3 is 14 residues. CDR3 coding DNA: TGTGCCAGCAGCAGTATCTCTGGGGCCAACGTCCTGACTTTC. It is translated as CASSSISGANVLTF.

The chain recombines TRBV30 with TRBJ2-5; the match to TRBD1 covers 10 bases. CDR3 length equals 14 residues. V lost 1 base to trimming and J lost 5 bases; unmatched junction nucleotides: 4. The germline CDR1 and CDR2 sequences are GTSNPN and SVGIG (reference sequence). The CDR3 DNA sequence: TGTGCCTGGAGTGCGGGACAGGGGTGGGAGACCCAGTACTTC. Translated: CAWSAGQGWETQYF.

The rearrangement uses TRBV21-1 and TRBJ1-2. TRBV21-1 is a recognized pseudogene. This CDR3 contains 16 residues. The CDR3 DNA is TGTGCCAGCAGCAAGGCCGTAGGGCCAACTAACTATGGCTACACCTTC. The encoded protein is CASSKAVGPTNYGYTF.

The V gene is TRBV5-1, the J gene TRBJ1-2; TRBD1 agrees at 11 bases. The CDR3 is made up of 14 amino acids. The trim removed 0 bases at V and 7 bases at J, leaving 2 bases unmatched. The V gene's germline CDR1 is SGHRS and CDR2 YFSETQ. CDR3 sequence reads: CASSLGTGGAGYTF. CDR3 sequence (DNA): TGCGCCAGCAGCTTGGGGACAGGGGGCGCTGGCTACACCTTC.

This clone was seen only a few times. The V gene is TRBV20-1, the J gene TRBJ1-1; no firm D call. The CDR3 loop spans 11 amino acids. V lost 4 bases and J lost 1, with 4 bases in between. Germline CDR1 DFQATT, CDR2 SNEGSKA (reference sequence). CDR3 protein: CSANGNTEAFF. DNA of the CDR3: TGCAGTGCTAACGGGAACACTGAAGCTTTCTTT.

The J gene is TRBJ1-4, the V gene TRBV5-1; D is unclear. The germline CDR1 and CDR2 sequences are SGHRS and YFSETQ. There are 15 residues in the CDR3. Trimming removed 5 bases from V and 7 bases from J, with 18 bases in between. Here the CDR3 reads CASSPVPSSFEKLFF. DNA of the CDR3: TGCGCCAGCAGTCCGGTCCCTAGTAGCTTTGAAAAACTGTTTTTT.

This chain links TRBV21-1 with TRBJ2-7; TRBD1 is the table's D call, not checked against the DNA. TRBV21-1 is assigned pseudogene status. This CDR3 spans 15 amino acids. The CDR3 nucleotides read TGTGCCAGCAGCAAAAAGACCGACAGGGCCGCCGAGCAGTACTTC. Encoded protein: CASSKKTDRAAEQYF.

This chain links TRBV7-2 with TRBJ2-7; the D gene is possibly TRBD2 (6 bases). Germline V gene lookup returns CDR1 SGHTA and CDR2 FQGNSA. CDR3 length equals 16 residues. Trimming shortened V by 1 base and J by 2 bases, and 15 bases separated the two germline ends. CDR3 residues: CASSLEGSGRPYEQYF. The CDR3 DNA sequence: TGTGCCAGCAGCTTAGAAGGGAGCGGGCGACCCTACGAGCAGTACTTC. The complete variable domain, with remaining parts taken from reference TRBV7-2 and TRBJ2-7, reads GAGVSQSPSNKVTEKGKDVELRCDPISGHTALYWYRQSLGQGLEFLIYFQGNSAPDKSGLPSDRFSAERTGGSVSTLTIQRTQQEDSAVYLCASSLEGSGRPYEQYFGPGTRLTVT.

The chain combines TRBV6-1 with TRBJ2-7; 8 nucleotides align to TRBD1. Germline V lookup: CDR1 MNHNS, CDR2 SASEGT. CDR3 size: 15 residues. V gave up 1 base and J gave up 7 bases; unmatched junction bases: 9. The CDR3 region has the DNA TGTGCCAGCAGTGAAGTGACAGGGGCAGTTCGGGAGCAGTACTTC. This translates into CASSEVTGAVREQYF.

This rearrangement joins TRBV7-8 to TRBJ2-1, with TRBD2 identical over 7 bases. The germline V gene has CDR1 SGHVS and CDR2 FQNEAQ. The CDR3 is 16 amino acids. Trimming took 2 bases from V and 4 from J; bases not matched to a gene: 8. CDR3 region: CASSLRGGTTYNEQFF. The CDR3 DNA reads as TGTGCCAGCAGCTTAAGGGGCGGGACTACGTACAATGAGCAGTTCTTC.

This clone has only a few counts. V is TRBV9 and J is TRBJ1-2; D is perhaps TRBD1 (5 bases). CDR1 SGDLS and CDR2 YYNGEE come from the germline V gene. The CDR3 spans 13 residues. With 0 bases removed from V and 6 bases from J, the gap between germline ends came to 9 bases. The CDR3 region has the DNA TGTGCCAGCAGCGTAGCCGGGACCCATGGCTACACCTTC. It translates to CASSVAGTHGYTF.

The V and J genes are TRBV27 and TRBJ2-7; TRBD2 agrees at 8 bases. J was trimmed by 3 bases and V by 5 bases; bases with no gene match: 9. CDR3 size: 15 residues. The germline gives CDR1 MNHEY, CDR2 SMNVEV (reference sequence). CDR3 DNA: TGTGCCAGCAGTGTTACTAGCGGAGGGGTCTACGAGCAGTACTTC. As protein: CASSVTSGGVYEQYF.

This clone was counted a few times. The V gene is TRBV4-3, the J gene TRBJ1-1; tentatively, D is TRBD1 (6 bases). In germline, CDR1 is LGHNA, CDR2 YSLEER. The CDR3 is made up of 17 amino acids. The V end lost 4 bases, the J end lost 7 bases, and 25 bases lay between the germline ends. The CDR3 DNA reads TGCGCCAGCAGCCTATCCCCGGTGGCAGGGGTTGGAGGTGAAGCTTTCTTT. It yields the protein CASSLSPVAGVGGEAFF.

The V call is TRBV11-3, the J call TRBJ2-7; TRBD2 might be the D (5 bases). CDR1 SGHNT and CDR2 YENEEA come from the germline V gene. V was clipped by 4 bases and J by 3 bases, with 13 bases between them. The CDR3 consists of 14 residues. The CDR3 loop reads CASSSDLVSYEQYV. Written as DNA, the CDR3 is TGTGCCAGCAGCTCGGACTTAGTAAGCTACGAGCAGTACGTC.

This chain uses TRBV7-2 with TRBJ2-3; D gene unclear. CDR1 is SGHTA and CDR2 is FQGNSA in the germline V gene. The CDR3 is 12 residues long. V lost 1 base and J lost 7, with 6 bases in between. CDR3 sequence: CASSLGSYTQYF. In DNA, the CDR3 is TGTGCCAGCAGCTTAGGGTCGTATACGCAGTATTTT.

This clone was seen a single time. V and J are TRBV15 and TRBJ2-7, with 8 bases fitting TRBD2. Looked up from germline, CDR1 is LNHNV and CDR2 is YYDKDF (reference sequence). The CDR3 contains 14 residues. Germline trimming cut 0 bases from V and 3 bases from J; bases unmatched to any gene: 1. CDR3 sequence (DNA): TGTGCCACCAGCAGAGAGGGACTAGGCTACGAGCAGTACGTC. Translated, it gives CATSREGLGYEQYV.

V usage is TRBV6-1 and J usage is TRBJ1-2; D is unclear. Trimming cost V 5 bases and J 7 bases, with 8 bases left between them. The V gene's germline CDR1 is MNHNS and CDR2 SASEGT. This CDR3 has 11 amino acids. The CDR3 spells CASSLAGGYTF. The CDR3 coding sequence is TGTGCCAGCAGTTTGGCAGGTGGCTACACCTTC.

The V gene is TRBV29-1, the J gene TRBJ2-1, with TRBD1 identical over 7 bases. The CDR3 is 14 residues long. CDR1 is SQVTM and CDR2 is ANQGSEA in the germline V gene. With V trimmed by 2 bases and J by 9 bases, 10 bases remained unmatched. The CDR3 reads CSVENERGRSEQFF. In DNA, the CDR3 is TGCAGCGTTGAAAACGAGAGGGGGCGATCTGAGCAGTTCTTC.